This TCR beta chain emerged from a study of blood T cell repertoires in COVID-19. Study overall: Samples representing acute and convalescent COVID-19 were sourced from the United States, Italy and Spain. In each case, the material was cDNA or gDNA derived from T cells, B-cell-depleted T cells, or PBMCs.

Authors' analysis steps: Estimation of nucleated cell counts was performed using reference gene primer amplification. Generated by immunoSEQ multiplex PCR, the TCRdb table keeps only in-frame clones and is missing some. V and J calls plus clone size are reproduced from that table; the DNA served to infer D and trimming. Of over 100,000 clones in the sample, approximately 90% were seen once. The CDR3 extends over 15 amino acids. The V gene's germline CDR1 is MNHEY and CDR2 SVGAGI. V shed 4 bases and J shed 4 bases, with 16 bases lying between them. Enrolment of Seattle patients took place during active infection, and they were followed longitudinally.

The sequence came from a man aged 55 to 70 with COVID-19, enrolled during active disease. The V gene is TRBV6-5, the J gene TRBJ1-1; D may be TRBD1 (6 bases). Sequencing input: peripheral blood. For the CDR3, the DNA is TGTGCCAGCAGTTTTAGGGGGGGACGGAGCACTGAAGCTTTCTTT. Its translation: CASSFRGGRSTEAFF.